The TCR beta chain described here comes from a study of T cell changes during pregnancy in multiple sclerosis. Looked up from germline, CDR1 is SGHVS and CDR2 is FQNEAQ. The CDR3 covers 17 residues. Data came from immunoSEQ multiplex PCR; TCRdb stores just in-frame clones and leaves some out. The repertoire holds roughly 100,000 clones, with approximately 90% as singletons. The sample was peripheral blood, taken in the second trimester of pregnancy. This chain connects TRBV7-8 to TRBJ2-2; 14 positions agree with TRBD2. This clonotype originated in a female donor in good health, enrolled as a control in a pregnancy study. The chain's CDR3 is CATKQGLAGEGTGELFF. CDR3 nucleotides: TGTGCTACGAAACAGGGACTAGCGGGAGAGGGCACCGGGGAGCTGTTTTTT.